Shown below are 24 T cell receptor beta chains from a single sample sequenced in a study of T cells after yellow fever vaccination. TCRdb called the 5' RACE reads again in MiXCR, with one record for every CDR3 protein. Among 400,000 or so distinct CDR3 sequences listed, around 10% were seen once. Material: PBMCs, obtained on the day of the first yellow fever vaccination. Every receptor here comes from a man between 18 and 35 years old who received the YFV17D yellow fever vaccine.

V is TRBV5-5 and J is TRBJ1-5, with no clear D. V was pared by 5 bases and J by 8 bases, with 14 bases between. Germline CDR1 SGHKS, CDR2 YYEKEE (reference sequence). There are 13 residues in the CDR3. The CDR3 here is CASRRTLLEPQHF. The DNA for the CDR3 is TGTGCCAGCAGGAGGACCCTTTTGGAGCCCCAGCATTTT.

This clonotype was observed a handful of times. This chain uses TRBV11-1 with TRBJ1-2, with 7 bases identical to TRBD1. The CDR3 runs 18 residues. After removal of 6 bases from V and 3 bases from J, the junction contained 19 bases not matched to a gene. Per germline, CDR1 SGHAT and CDR2 FQDESV (reference sequence). CDR3 residues: CASRPLTGNSAGHYGYTF. DNA for the CDR3: TGTGCCAGCAGACCCCTGACAGGGAACTCGGCGGGTCACTATGGCTACACCTTC.

V gene TRBV9 combines with J gene TRBJ1-3, with D unclear. The CDR3 extends over 15 amino acids. With 0 bases removed from V and 0 bases from J, the gap between germline ends came to 7 bases. From germline, CDR1 is SGDLS and CDR2 YYNGEE. The CDR3 here is CASSVGQSSGNTIYF. The CDR3 DNA follows: TGTGCCAGCAGCGTAGGTCAGAGCTCTGGAAACACCATATATTTT.

This chain joins TRBV20-1 and TRBJ2-7, with D tentatively TRBD1 or TRBD2 (5 bases each). Germline V gene data show CDR1 as DFQATT and CDR2 as SNEGSKA (reference sequence). V dropped 5 bases and J dropped 0 bases, with 14 bases sitting between them. The CDR3 is 14 amino acids. The CDR3 nucleotides are TGCAGTGCTCGCCGGGACGCCAGCTCCTACGAGCAGTACTTC. This translates into CSARRDASSYEQYF.

The rearrangement uses TRBV6-2 or TRBV6-3 and TRBJ1-6; no definite D call. Germline lookup yields CDR1 MNHEY and CDR2 SVGEGT. The CDR3 length is 13 residues. V was trimmed by 2 bases and J by 8 bases, leaving 7 bases between them. CDR3 in DNA: TGTGCCAGCAGTTACGAGAGCGATTCACCCCTCCACTTT. This codes for CASSYESDSPLHF.

The V gene is TRBV2, the J gene TRBJ2-2; D is possibly TRBD1 (6 bases). Germline CDR1 reads SNHLY; CDR2 reads FYNNEI. V dropped 0 bases and J dropped 7 bases, with 9 bases sitting between them. The CDR3 extends over 14 amino acids. The CDR3 bases are TGTGCCAGCAGTGAAGCGAGGGGGTTCGGGGAGCTGTTTTTT. Its translation: CASSEARGFGELFF.

V usage is TRBV4-2 and J usage is TRBJ2-5; no clear D. V shed 3 bases and J shed 4 bases, with 12 bases lying between them. This CDR3 contains 14 residues. From germline, CDR1 is LGHNA and CDR2 YNFKEQ. In DNA form, the CDR3 reads TGTGCCAGCAGCCACAAAGGGCGCCGAGAGACCCAGTACTTC. It codes for CASSHKGRRETQYF.

V usage is TRBV24-1 and J usage is TRBJ2-2; D is undetermined. Germline V gene lookup returns CDR1 KGHDR and CDR2 SFDVKD. V was shortened by 7 bases and J by 0 bases, with 11 bases between the two germline ends. This CDR3 region has 15 residues. As DNA, the CDR3 is TGTGCCACCAGCGGGTGGACGGCGAACACCGGGGAGCTGTTTTTT. Translating gives CATSGWTANTGELFF.

A few counts support this clonotype. The chain carries TRBV12-3 or TRBV12-4 and TRBJ1-2, with D uncertain. This CDR3 contains 12 residues. V was cut by 3 bases and J by 6 bases, with 8 bases left in between. As DNA, the CDR3 is TGTGCCAGCAGTTTGAGGGTAGATGGCTACACCTTC. Its translation is CASSLRVDGYTF.

This clonotype has a handful of counts. The J gene is TRBJ2-3, the V gene TRBV5-4; no clear D. Between the trimmed V and J ends, which lost 1 base and 0 bases, there was a span of 6 bases. CDR1 SGHNT and CDR2 YYREEE come from the germline V gene (reference sequence). This CDR3 comprises 14 residues. This CDR3 reads CASSLMGSTDTQYF. CDR3 coding DNA: TGTGCCAGCAGCTTGATGGGGAGCACAGATACGCAGTATTTT.

This clonotype was detected a few times. The gene calls are TRBV3-1 and TRBJ1-6; no definite D call. Trimming took 1 base from V and 5 from J, leaving 15 bases between them. This CDR3 has 17 residues. Germline CDR1 LGHDT, CDR2 YNNKEL (reference sequence). Written as DNA, the CDR3 is TGTGCCAGCAGCCAAGTCTCCCTTTTGGCGGATAATTCACCCCTCCACTTT. Amino acids: CASSQVSLLADNSPLHF. Supplemented by reference TRBV3-1 and TRBJ1-6, the full variable domain reads DTAVSQTPKYLVTQMGNDKSIKCEQNLGHDTMYWYKQDSKKFLKIMFSYNNKELIINETVPNRFSPKSPDKAHLNLHINSLELGDSAVYFCASSQVSLLADNSPLHFGNGTRLTVT.

The J gene is TRBJ1-5, the V gene TRBV4-1; D unresolved. The CDR3 runs 17 residues. Trimming pared 2 bases from V and 3 bases from J, leaving 17 bases between. Per the germline V gene, CDR1 is MGHRA and CDR2 is YSYEKL. The CDR3 is CASSQYEARTLNQPQHF. The CDR3 DNA reads TGCGCCAGCAGCCAATATGAAGCTCGGACTCTCAATCAGCCCCAGCATTTT.

The rearrangement links TRBV6-4 to TRBJ2-3; D unclear. The CDR3 covers 15 residues. Germline V CDR1 and CDR2: MRHNA, SNTAGT. Trimming stripped 2 bases from V and 6 bases from J, with 15 bases between. The chain's CDR3 is CASSDGFGRMDTQYF. In nucleotides, the CDR3 is TGTGCCAGCAGTGACGGTTTCGGTCGGATGGATACGCAGTATTTT.

This clonotype was found a few times. This rearrangement joins TRBV12-3 or TRBV12-4 to TRBJ2-1; D not certain. Trimming cost V 9 bases and J 3 bases, with 12 bases left between them. The CDR3 totals 13 residues. Here the CDR3 reads CASGWELYNEQFF. The CDR3 DNA follows: TGTGCCAGTGGTTGGGAACTCTACAATGAGCAGTTCTTC.

There are many counts of this clonotype. The chain carries TRBV24-1 and TRBJ2-1; a weak D match, TRBD2 (6 bases). The germline V gene has CDR1 KGHDR and CDR2 SFDVKD. The CDR3 has 14 amino acids. Trimming took off 7 bases at V and 0 bases at J, with 9 bases between the two ends. CDR3 amino acids: CATRGGVSYNEQFF. For the CDR3, the DNA is TGTGCCACCAGGGGAGGCGTCTCCTACAATGAGCAGTTCTTC.

This clonotype was seen more than once but under ten times. V gene TRBV4-3 combines with J gene TRBJ2-6, with TRBD1 matching 9 bases. The CDR3 has 19 amino acids. J gave up 1 base and V 1 base, and 8 bases lay outside the gene matches. The germline gives CDR1 LGHNA, CDR2 YSLEER. CDR3 amino acids: CASSQAIDRGTSGANVLTF. In DNA form, the CDR3 reads TGCGCCAGCAGCCAAGCTATCGACAGGGGGACTTCTGGGGCCAACGTCCTGACTTTC.

The V call is TRBV2, the J call TRBJ2-7; D perhaps matches TRBD1 (6 bases). This CDR3 spans 16 amino acids. Germline V lookup: CDR1 SNHLY, CDR2 FYNNEI. Trimming took off 3 bases at V and 2 bases at J, with 17 bases between the two ends. CDR3 sequence (DNA): TGTGCCAGCAGTGATGGTGACGGGACACTTACCTACGAGCAGTACTTC. It is translated as CASSDGDGTLTYEQYF.

The CDR3 sequence is CASSPRTGSTDTQYF. The DNA for the CDR3 is TGTGCCAGCTCACCCAGGACAGGAAGCACAGATACGCAGTATTTT. The chain recombines TRBV18 with TRBJ2-3; 7 nucleotides line up with TRBD1. The CDR3 is 15 amino acids. V lost 3 bases to trimming and J lost 0 bases; unmatched junction nucleotides: 3. CDR1 and CDR2 from the germline V gene are KGHSH and LQKENI.

This clonotype was observed a handful of times. The chain has TRBV20-1 and TRBJ2-2, with TRBD2 identical over 10 bases. Per the germline V gene, CDR1 is DFQATT and CDR2 is SNEGSKA (reference sequence). V dropped 0 bases and J dropped 0; count of bases not matched to a gene: 4. The CDR3 covers 17 residues. In nucleotides, the CDR3 is TGCAGTGCTAGAGATTTGCTAGCGGGGGCGAACACCGGGGAGCTGTTTTTT. Translation: CSARDLLAGANTGELFF.

This clonotype was seen more than once but under ten times. J is TRBJ2-2 and V is TRBV10-3; D is undetermined. CDR1 and CDR2 (germline): ENHRY, SYGVKD. V was trimmed by 2 bases and J by 3 bases, leaving 13 bases between them. The CDR3 runs 16 residues. The CDR3 loop reads CAISEGITPDTGELFF. CDR3 coding DNA: TGTGCCATCAGTGAGGGAATTACCCCCGACACCGGGGAGCTGTTTTTT.

The CDR3 protein is CASSHPRTGGHGNTIYF. CDR3 DNA: TGTGCCAGCAGTCACCCCCGAACCGGGGGCCATGGAAACACCATATATTTT. The V call is TRBV7-2, the J call TRBJ1-3; TRBD1 is a possible D gene (6 bases). This CDR3 spans 17 amino acids. V was clipped by 6 bases and J by 3 bases, with 21 bases between them. Germline V gene data show CDR1 as SGHTA and CDR2 as FQGNSA. Looking up the rest from reference TRBV7-2 and TRBJ1-3 gives the full variable domain: GAGVSQSPSNKVTEKGKDVELRCDPISGHTALYWYRQSLGQGLEFLIYFQGNSAPDKSGLPSDRFSAERTGGSVSTLTIQRTQQEDSAVYLCASSHPRTGGHGNTIYFGEGSWLTVV.

The genes are TRBV7-3 and TRBJ1-1; TRBD1 aligns across 7 bases. This CDR3 comprises 13 residues. CDR1 SGHTA and CDR2 FQGTGA come from the germline V gene. V shed 8 bases and J 1 base; nucleotides not matched to a gene: 4. CDR3 amino acids: CASLDRENTEAFF. Written as DNA, the CDR3 is TGTGCCAGCCTCGACAGGGAGAACACTGAAGCTTTCTTT.

This clonotype occurred many times. V gene TRBV5-1 combines with J gene TRBJ1-1; 7 nucleotides agree with TRBD1. Germline CDR1 is SGHRS and CDR2 is YFSETQ. Trimming took 3 bases from V and 7 from J; bases not matched to a gene: 6. The CDR3 spans 13 residues. DNA for the CDR3: TGCGCCAGCAGCTGGGACAGTGTGTTTGAAGCTTTCTTT. It codes for CASSWDSVFEAFF.

This clonotype was seen a few times. V is TRBV18 and J is TRBJ1-5; no definite D call. Germline V gene lookup returns CDR1 KGHSH and CDR2 LQKENI. CDR3 length equals 14 residues. With 6 bases removed from V and 0 bases from J, the gap between germline ends came to 9 bases. CDR3 coding DNA: TGTGCCAGCTCTTCTGTATTTAGCAATCAGCCCCAGCATTTT. Translation: CASSSVFSNQPQHF.